This T cell receptor beta chain originates from a study of cytomegalovirus exposure and HLA in healthy donors. About the study: Across a few hundred genotyped donors, about 81% landed in the Caucasian-associated ancestry cluster.

PCR involved 60 Vbeta and 13 Jbeta primers. Only in-frame clones appear in the TCRdb table, and some are missing; sequencing was by immunoSEQ multiplex PCR. This sample has approximately 280,000 clones; roughly 90% occur once, and the top ten carry less than 2.5%. Germline CDR1 is SGHNT and CDR2 is YYREEE (reference sequence). The CDR3 sequence is 14 residues long. V lost 3 bases and J lost 4, with 13 bases in between. The genes are TRBV5-4 and TRBJ1-2; unclear D gene. The source of this sequence is a woman between 18 and 29 years old in good health and CMV-seronegative. The sequenced sample consisted of PBMCs. CDR3 nucleotide sequence: TGTGCCAGCAGCTACAGAGGGTCCCCCTATGGCTACACCTTC. Translating gives CASSYRGSPYGYTF.